The rows below give T cell receptor beta chains drawn from one sample of a study of blood T cell repertoires in COVID-19. Libraries were prepared by immunoSEQ multiplex PCR; TCRdb keeps only in-frame clonotypes and omits some of them. The sample carries 90,000 to 100,000 clones, around nine tenths recorded once. The material sequenced was peripheral blood. Source of these receptors: a man between 65 and 85 years old with acute or convalescent COVID-19. Both conserved end residues are part of each CDR3. Each record gives: J gene, V gene, D gene, clone size, CDR3 protein, CDR3 DNA. The D gene is left open where the match is weak. Size values are once, few and many counts, or a class for expanded clones, and some rows have none.

TRBJ1-5 TRBV9 NA NA CASSVDSGSNQPQHF TGTGCCAGCAGCGTAGATTCCGGTAGCAATCAGCCCCAGCATTTT
TRBJ2-3 TRBV30 TRBD2 few CAWRFRGTSGTDTQYF TGTGCCTGGAGATTCAGGGGGACTAGCGGCACAGATACGCAGTATTTT
TRBJ2-2 TRBV2 TRBD1 NA CASGGDRVVYTGELFF TGTGCCAGCGGAGGGGACAGGGTGGTTTACACCGGGGAGCTGTTTTTT
TRBJ1-1 TRBV9 TRBD1 NA CASGTGTGLKTEAFF TGTGCCAGCGGAACAGGGACAGGGTTGAAAACTGAAGCTTTCTTT
TRBJ1-2 TRBV19 TRBD1 NA CASSVQGKDYGYTF TGTGCCAGTAGTGTACAGGGGAAGGACTATGGCTACACCTTC
TRBJ1-4 TRBV5-6 NA NA CASYQAGLDEKLFF TGTGCCAGCTACCAGGCAGGGTTGGATGAAAAACTGTTTTTT
TRBJ2-2 TRBV5-6 NA NA CASSLQGWGTGELFF TGTGCCAGCAGCTTACAGGGTTGGGGCACCGGGGAGCTGTTTTTT
TRBJ1-2 TRBV18 NA NA CASSRNVEETYGYTF TGTGCCAGCTCACGTAATGTAGAGGAGACCTATGGCTACACCTTC
TRBJ2-2 TRBV5-1 TRBD2 NA CASSLRPSGGFGGELFF TGCGCCAGCAGCCTGAGGCCTAGCGGGGGATTCGGCGGGGAGCTGTTTTTT
TRBJ1-5 TRBV30 NA NA CAWSVQGHLSNQPQHF TGTGCCTGGAGTGTCCAGGGACACCTTAGCAATCAGCCCCAGCATTTT
TRBJ1-6 TRBV4-1 TRBD1 NA CASSQWGQKDSPLHF TGCGCCAGCAGCCAGTGGGGACAGAAGGACTCACCCCTCCACTTT
TRBJ1-1 TRBV5-1 NA NA CASSYGLRGGTEAFF TGCGCCAGCAGCTACGGACTGCGTGGCGGCACTGAAGCTTTCTTT
TRBJ2-2 TRBV5-1 NA NA CASSLAVGELFF TGCGCCAGCAGCTTGGCCGTCGGGGAGCTGTTTTTT
TRBJ2-3 TRBV15 NA NA CATSRGGSTDTDTQYF TGTGCCACCAGCAGGGGGGGTAGTACAGACACAGATACGCAGTATTTT
TRBJ1-2 TRBV6-5 NA NA CASTGTHYGYTF TGTGCCAGCACAGGGACTCACTATGGCTACACCTTC
TRBJ2-2 TRBV5-1 TRBD2 NA CASSRTTSGGATPAGELFF TGCGCCAGCAGCCGGACCACTAGCGGGGGAGCTACGCCAGCCGGGGAGCTGTTTTTT
TRBJ1-2 TRBV5-6 TRBD1 NA CASSLWGQGTNYGYTF TGTGCCAGCAGCTTGTGGGGACAGGGGACTAACTATGGCTACACCTTC
TRBJ1-1 TRBV29-1 TRBD1 NA CSVWDRGITEAFF TGCAGCGTTTGGGACAGGGGGATCACTGAAGCTTTCTTT
TRBJ1-5 TRBV19 TRBD1 NA CASNKHPGQGSLNQPQHF TGTGCCAGTAACAAGCACCCGGGACAGGGAAGTCTCAATCAGCCCCAGCATTTT
TRBJ2-3 TRBV7-9 NA NA CASSLGTITDTQYF TGTGCCAGCAGCTTAGGGACAATCACAGATACGCAGTATTTT
TRBJ1-2 TRBV7-8 NA few CASSEDINYGYTF TGTGCCAGCAGCGAGGACATAAACTATGGCTACACCTTC
TRBJ1-5 TRBV19 TRBD1 NA CASSIGTGAIRSNQPQHF TGTGCCAGTAGTATAGGGACAGGGGCTATCCGAAGCAATCAGCCCCAGCATTTT
TRBJ1-1 TRBV10-3 NA NA CAIRDSSEAFF TGTGCCATCAGGGACAGCTCAGAAGCTTTCTTT
TRBJ1-1 TRBV11-3 TRBD1 once CASSLGQENTEAFF TGTGCCAGCAGCCTAGGACAGGAGAACACTGAAGCTTTCTTT
TRBJ2-3 TRBV4-1 TRBD2 NA CASSQESVAGGPHSKDTQYF TGCGCCAGCAGCCAAGAAAGTGTAGCGGGGGGGCCGCATTCAAAAGATACGCAGTATTTT
TRBJ2-2 TRBV6-2/TRBV6-3 TRBD2 NA CASSRRTSGGAYLGELFF TGTGCCAGCAGCCGGCGGACTAGCGGGGGGGCCTATCTAGGGGAGCTGTTTTTT
TRBJ1-5 TRBV7-2 NA NA CASSLDQGNQPQHF TGTGCCAGCAGCTTAGACCAGGGAAATCAGCCCCAGCATTTT
TRBJ2-5 TRBV29-1 NA NA CSVVIQETQYF TGCAGCGTTGTAATCCAAGAGACCCAGTACTTC
TRBJ1-5 TRBV7-2 NA few CASSFEQEYQPQHF TGTGCCAGCAGCTTCGAACAGGAATATCAGCCCCAGCATTTT
TRBJ1-3 TRBV5-1 NA NA CASSIDAGVPGNTIYF TGCGCCAGCAGCATCGACGCAGGGGTACCTGGAAACACCATATATTTT
TRBJ1-5 TRBV4-1 TRBD1 NA CASSLTGANSNQPQHF TGCGCCAGCAGCTTGACAGGGGCAAATAGCAATCAGCCCCAGCATTTT
TRBJ2-2 TRBV27 TRBD2 NA CASSRPSGVLGELFF TGTGCCAGCAGTCGCCCTAGCGGGGTCCTCGGGGAGCTGTTTTTT
TRBJ1-2 TRBV5-4 TRBD1 NA CASSLGQGGSYGYTF TGTGCCAGCAGCTTGGGGCAGGGGGGCTCCTATGGCTACACCTTC
TRBJ2-7 TRBV4-1 NA NA CASSQEFPGEGYEQYF TGCGCCAGCAGCCAAGAGTTCCCCGGTGAGGGCTACGAGCAGTACTTC
TRBJ2-7 TRBV5-1 NA once CASSPTDSPSSYEQYF TGCGCCAGCAGCCCTACGGACAGCCCGAGCTCCTACGAGCAGTACTTC
TRBJ1-6 TRBV28 TRBD1 few CASSPYRGPNSPLHF TGTGCCAGCAGTCCTTACAGGGGGCCTAATTCACCCCTCCACTTT
TRBJ1-2 TRBV5-1 NA NA CASGADYGYTF TGCGCCAGCGGGGCAGACTATGGCTACACCTTC
TRBJ2-7 TRBV27 NA once CASSLSWRAYEQYF TGTGCCAGCAGTTTATCCTGGAGGGCCTACGAGCAGTACTTC
TRBJ2-3 TRBV28 NA NA CASSPGGTDTQYF TGTGCCAGCAGCCCCGGGGGCACAGATACGCAGTATTTT
TRBJ1-1 TRBV6-5 NA NA CASSYGDTISPTEAFF TGTGCCAGCAGTTATGGGGACACCATATCCCCCACTGAAGCTTTCTTT
TRBJ2-1 TRBV15 TRBD1 NA CATSRRDSHEQFF TGTGCCACCAGCAGACGGGACAGTCATGAGCAGTTCTTC
TRBJ1-5 TRBV28 TRBD1 NA CASSLTGAGHQPQHF TGTGCCAGCAGTCTGACAGGGGCGGGTCATCAGCCCCAGCATTTT
TRBJ1-5 TRBV28 TRBD1 NA CASSWGTASNQPQHF TGTGCCAGCAGTTGGGGGACAGCTAGCAATCAGCCCCAGCATTTT